The source of this T cell receptor beta chain is a study of blood T cells in healthy people across ages. Study conclusions and caveats: Roughly linear age-related decline in beta diversity appeared, significant by age about 37.

At least 6.5 million PBMCs were isolated per sample. It was with a sample-barcoded 5' primer and a J-beta primer mix that a second PCR of about 6 to 12 cycles was run. In TCRdb, the 5' RACE reads were re-called with MiXCR into one record per CDR3 protein. The sample yields about 570,000 distinct CDR3 sequences, roughly 29% seen once. This clonotype was observed a few times. Its specificity is not known. This clonotype was sampled from a woman aged 70-85 years in good health. The material sequenced was blood.

CDR3: CASSPTGGDHEQYF. The CDR3 coding sequence is TGTGCCAGCAGCCCGACAGGGGGTGATCACGAGCAGTACTTC. The chain combines TRBV7-6 with TRBJ2-7, with 9 bases lining up with TRBD1. The CDR3 is 14 amino acids. With 5 bases clipped from V and 5 bases from J, the junction kept 7 bases outside the gene matches. Germline CDR1 is SGHVS and CDR2 is FNYEAQ.